This is a list of T cell receptor beta chains from one sample in a study of CD8 T cells in Susac syndrome. TCRdb reprocessed the immunoSEQ multiplex PCR reads with MiXCR, giving one entry per CDR3 protein. The sample lists about 300,000 distinct CDR3 sequences; 75% to 90% were seen once. The sample was CD8+ T cells from PBMCs. These receptor sequences come from a human donor with multiple sclerosis. Both conserved end residues are part of each CDR3. The order of the fields is CDR3 protein, CDR3 length, J gene, D gene, V gene. D genes are given only for firm matches.

CDR3aa: CASSPSSTGYEQYF; len: 14; j_gene: TRBJ2-7; d_gene: -; v_gene: TRBV5-6
CDR3aa: CASSRQGNIQYF; len: 12; j_gene: TRBJ2-4; d_gene: TRBD1; v_gene: TRBV27
CDR3aa: CASSLATGDFSSYNEQFF; len: 18; j_gene: TRBJ2-1; d_gene: -; v_gene: TRBV7-7
CDR3aa: CASSPTEARAPHTSTDTQYF; len: 20; j_gene: TRBJ2-3; d_gene: -; v_gene: TRBV28
CDR3aa: CATSRSAGAYEQYF; len: 14; j_gene: TRBJ2-7; d_gene: -; v_gene: TRBV15
CDR3aa: CASSPRREQYF; len: 11; j_gene: TRBJ2-7; d_gene: -; v_gene: TRBV6-1
CDR3aa: CAILNRESYGYTF; len: 13; j_gene: TRBJ1-2; d_gene: -; v_gene: TRBV7-9
CDR3aa: CASSLAGASTDTQYF; len: 15; j_gene: TRBJ2-3; d_gene: -; v_gene: TRBV7-3
CDR3aa: CASSGVAGYTDTQYF; len: 15; j_gene: TRBJ2-3; d_gene: -; v_gene: TRBV27
CDR3aa: CATSRTSGGRTDTQYF; len: 16; j_gene: TRBJ2-3; d_gene: TRBD2; v_gene: TRBV15
CDR3aa: CSAHGLETQYF; len: 11; j_gene: TRBJ2-5; d_gene: -; v_gene: TRBV20-1
CDR3aa: CATSGLGEASMWTQYF; len: 16; j_gene: TRBJ2-5; d_gene: -; v_gene: TRBV24-1
CDR3aa: CASSFEHRIHGGQPQHF; len: 17; j_gene: TRBJ1-5; d_gene: -; v_gene: TRBV28
CDR3aa: CASAPLALSYNEQFF; len: 15; j_gene: TRBJ2-1; d_gene: TRBD2; v_gene: TRBV4-1
CDR3aa: CASSYSGQLTQYF; len: 13; j_gene: TRBJ2-5; d_gene: -; v_gene: TRBV6-5
CDR3aa: CASSDLGGAKNIQYF; len: 15; j_gene: TRBJ2-4; d_gene: TRBD2; v_gene: TRBV6-1
CDR3aa: CATSDGATIEETQYF; len: 15; j_gene: TRBJ2-5; d_gene: -; v_gene: TRBV24-1
CDR3aa: CASSLYAQGEGNQPQHF; len: 17; j_gene: TRBJ1-5; d_gene: -; v_gene: TRBV27
CDR3aa: CASSYTGTAVGEQYF; len: 15; j_gene: TRBJ2-7; d_gene: -; v_gene: TRBV6-6
CDR3aa: CASSSRQGAGAKNIQYF; len: 17; j_gene: TRBJ2-4; d_gene: TRBD1; v_gene: TRBV11-1
CDR3aa: CASSLQRRGETQYF; len: 14; j_gene: TRBJ2-5; d_gene: -; v_gene: TRBV7-9
CDR3aa: CASSLPGGGEQYF; len: 13; j_gene: TRBJ2-7; d_gene: -; v_gene: TRBV7-9
CDR3aa: CASSQGVGLRGEKLFF; len: 16; j_gene: TRBJ1-4; d_gene: -; v_gene: TRBV14
CDR3aa: CAWLDSSLYEQYF; len: 13; j_gene: TRBJ2-7; d_gene: -; v_gene: TRBV30
CDR3aa: CASSSLTGGSEAFF; len: 14; j_gene: TRBJ1-1; d_gene: TRBD1; v_gene: TRBV6-1
CDR3aa: CASRPGRNNSPLHF; len: 14; j_gene: TRBJ1-6; d_gene: -; v_gene: TRBV28
CDR3aa: CASNPGNEQFF; len: 11; j_gene: TRBJ2-1; d_gene: -; v_gene: TRBV2
CDR3aa: CASSVADEQFF; len: 11; j_gene: TRBJ2-1; d_gene: -; v_gene: TRBV12-3/TRBV12-4
CDR3aa: CASSRGRGNEQFF; len: 13; j_gene: TRBJ2-1; d_gene: TRBD2; v_gene: TRBV7-9
CDR3aa: CASSQLDRGGDTQYF; len: 15; j_gene: TRBJ2-3; d_gene: TRBD1; v_gene: TRBV4-3
CDR3aa: CASSLVVGSTYGYTF; len: 15; j_gene: TRBJ1-2; d_gene: -; v_gene: TRBV28
CDR3aa: CASSQTTGNNQPQHF; len: 15; j_gene: TRBJ1-5; d_gene: TRBD1; v_gene: TRBV4-3
CDR3aa: CASSQWSGPGGFEETQYF; len: 18; j_gene: TRBJ2-5; d_gene: -; v_gene: TRBV6-1
CDR3aa: CASSSRQALQETQYF; len: 15; j_gene: TRBJ2-5; d_gene: -; v_gene: TRBV7-9
CDR3aa: CSARDEEGVWETQYF; len: 15; j_gene: TRBJ2-5; d_gene: -; v_gene: TRBV20-1
CDR3aa: CASSQDERGYEQYF; len: 14; j_gene: TRBJ2-7; d_gene: TRBD2; v_gene: TRBV4-2
CDR3aa: CASSWGLAGSEGGWYNEQFF; len: 20; j_gene: TRBJ2-1; d_gene: TRBD2; v_gene: TRBV13
CDR3aa: CASSPPQDTGELFF; len: 14; j_gene: TRBJ2-2; d_gene: -; v_gene: TRBV12-3/TRBV12-4
CDR3aa: CASSPGAVYSNQPQHF; len: 16; j_gene: TRBJ1-5; d_gene: -; v_gene: TRBV5-5
CDR3aa: CASSWLEDDSYEQYF; len: 15; j_gene: TRBJ2-7; d_gene: -; v_gene: TRBV7-9